Following are 27 T cell receptor beta chains from one sample sequenced in a study of control samples from healthy donors and cancer patients. The repertoire was sequenced with immunoSEQ multiplex PCR; TCRdb's copy has only in-frame clones and lacks some. The sample includes 150,000 or so clones, 93% of them seen just once. The source material was blood. These receptors were collected from a man younger than 30 in good health.

The chain recombines TRBV10-3 with TRBJ1-1, with D possibly matching TRBD1 (5 bases). This CDR3 spans 11 amino acids. V was clipped by 4 bases and J by 8 bases, with 8 bases between them. From germline, CDR1 is ENHRY and CDR2 SYGVKD. CDR3 residues: CAISVAGEAFF. As DNA, the CDR3 is TGTGCCATCAGTGTGGCAGGGGAAGCTTTCTTT.

This chain links TRBV7-3 with TRBJ2-1; D uncertain. Trimming cost V 5 bases and J 4 bases, with 21 bases left between them. In germline, CDR1 is SGHTA, CDR2 FQGTGA. This CDR3 has 17 residues. CDR3 loop: CASSAKAPSTLYNEQFF. The CDR3 region has the DNA TGTGCCAGCAGCGCAAAAGCCCCTAGTACTCTTTACAATGAGCAGTTCTTC. The whole variable domain, filled in from reference TRBV7-3 and TRBJ2-1, reads GAGVSQTPSNKVTEKGKYVELRCDPISGHTALYWYRQSLGQGPEFLIYFQGTGAADDSGLPNDRFFAVRPEGSVSTLKIQRTERGDSAVYLCASSAKAPSTLYNEQFFGPGTRLTVL.

The J gene is TRBJ1-5, the V gene TRBV6-2 or TRBV6-3, with a tentative D call TRBD1 (5 bases). V was shortened by 2 bases and J by 5 bases, with 13 bases between the two germline ends. CDR3 length: 15 amino acids. Germline V gene lookup returns CDR1 MNHEY and CDR2 SVGEGT. CDR3 DNA: TGTGCCAGCAGTTACAAGGGGCGCCCCGATCAGCCCCAGCATTTT. Protein: CASSYKGRPDQPQHF.

This chain connects TRBV19 to TRBJ2-1, with 8 positions matching TRBD2. CDR1 is LNHDA, CDR2 SQIVND, per germline (reference sequence). The V gene end was trimmed by 7 bases and the J gene end by 2 bases; junction bases not matched to a gene: 10. The CDR3 has 16 residues. CDR3 nucleotides: TGTGCCAGTACCGTCAAGGGGCGGGGGGCCTACAATGAGCAGTTCTTC. This sequence encodes CASTVKGRGAYNEQFF.

The CDR3 coding sequence is TGTGCCAGCAGCCGAGGACAGGAGAATGAAAAACTGTTTTTT. Its protein product is CASSRGQENEKLFF. V and J are TRBV7-9 and TRBJ1-4, with TRBD1 matching 7 bases. The V and J ends lost 5 bases and 5 bases, in that order; junction bases with no gene match: 5. The CDR3 spans 14 residues. CDR1 is SEHNR, CDR2 FQNEAQ, per germline (reference sequence).

This chain joins TRBV25-1 and TRBJ2-1; TRBD1 matches 7 bases. CDR1 is MGHDK, CDR2 SYGVNS, per germline. The CDR3 covers 16 residues. Germline trimming cut 6 bases from V and 1 base from J; bases unmatched to any gene: 9. The CDR3 DNA reads as TGTGCCAGCAGGACAGGGAAGGTTGCGTCCTACAATGAGCAGTTCTTC. Translating gives CASRTGKVASYNEQFF.

V and J are TRBV5-1 and TRBJ2-7; 10 positions agree with TRBD1. Trimming took 4 bases from V and 6 from J; bases not matched to a gene: 7. This CDR3 spans 14 amino acids. Germline V lookup: CDR1 SGHRS, CDR2 YFSETQ. CDR3 protein: CASSHQTGGSEQYF. The CDR3 nucleotides are TGCGCCAGCAGCCATCAGACAGGGGGCAGCGAGCAGTACTTC.

The chain combines TRBV5-4 with TRBJ2-7; D possibly corresponds to TRBD2 (6 bases). V lost 6 bases to trimming and J lost 6 bases, with 16 bases between them. This CDR3 is built from 13 residues. Germline V gene data show CDR1 as SGHNT and CDR2 as YYREEE (reference sequence). CDR3 sequence: CASIPGLGGEQYF. CDR3 DNA: TGTGCCAGCATCCCGGGACTGGGTGGCGAGCAGTACTTC.

The gene calls are TRBV11-3 and TRBJ2-2; no definite D call. The V end lost 5 bases, the J end lost 4 bases, and 8 bases lay between the germline ends. The CDR3 sequence is 13 residues long. CDR1 SGHNT and CDR2 YENEEA come from the germline V gene. This chain's CDR3 is CASSRILTGELFF. The CDR3 DNA reads TGTGCCAGCAGCCGGATCCTCACCGGGGAGCTGTTTTTT.

The chain couples TRBV29-1 to TRBJ2-5, with a tentative D call TRBD1 (6 bases). CDR1 is SQVTM, CDR2 ANQGSEA, per germline. The CDR3 loop spans 12 amino acids. Trimming stripped 7 bases from V and 0 bases from J, with 9 bases between. CDR3 residues: CSADRYQETQYF. DNA for the CDR3: TGCAGCGCCGACAGGTACCAAGAGACCCAGTACTTC.

The J gene is TRBJ1-1, the V gene TRBV10-3; D ambiguous. From germline, CDR1 is ENHRY and CDR2 SYGVKD. V lost 3 bases to trimming and J lost 5 bases, with 10 bases between them. This CDR3 comprises 13 residues. CDR3 in amino acids: CAISEASRTEAFF. The CDR3 coding sequence is TGTGCCATCAGTGAAGCCAGCAGGACTGAAGCTTTCTTT.

The chain recombines TRBV19 with TRBJ1-2; 8 positions match TRBD1. CDR3 length: 16 amino acids. V trimming: 5 bases; J trimming: 4 bases; junction bases outside the gene matches: 12. Germline V gene sequence: CDR1 LNHDA, CDR2 SQIVND (reference sequence). The chain's CDR3 is CASSFPRTGNRYGYTF. CDR3 coding DNA: TGTGCCAGTAGTTTCCCTCGGACAGGGAACCGCTATGGCTACACCTTC.

This chain links TRBV7-9 with TRBJ2-5; 9 bases agree with TRBD1. Germline CDR1 reads SEHNR; CDR2 reads FQNEAQ (reference sequence). The CDR3 extends over 12 amino acids. The V segment lost 5 bases and the J segment 14 bases; nucleotides outside the gene matches: 9. CDR3 coding DNA: TGTGCCAGCAGCCAGGGCGCGGGACAGGGATACTTC. As protein: CASSQGAGQGYF.

This chain links TRBV5-4 with TRBJ2-5, with D uncertain. The CDR3 is made up of 13 amino acids. Germline CDR1 is SGHNT and CDR2 is YYREEE (reference sequence). Trimming removed 4 bases from V and 5 bases from J, with 12 bases in between. This CDR3 reads CASSVNGRETQYF. DNA of the CDR3: TGTGCCAGCAGCGTCAATGGAAGGGAGACCCAGTACTTC.

The J gene is TRBJ2-7, the V gene TRBV30; 9 bases fit TRBD1. V gave up 1 base and J gave up 6 bases; unmatched junction bases: 7. The CDR3 extends over 14 amino acids. Germline V gene sequence: CDR1 GTSNPN, CDR2 SVGIG (reference sequence). Here the CDR3 reads CAWSAGQGASEQYF. CDR3 in DNA: TGTGCCTGGAGTGCGGGACAGGGAGCCTCCGAGCAGTACTTC.

The rearrangement joins TRBV5-8 to TRBJ2-1; TRBD2 matches at 8 bases. J was trimmed by 7 bases and V by 3 bases; bases with no gene match: 9. The CDR3 is made up of 15 amino acids. Germline assignment: CDR1 SGHTS and CDR2 YDEGEE. The CDR3 DNA reads TGTGCCAGCAGCTATCGTGAGCGGGGGATGAATGAGCAGTTCTTC. Its translation: CASSYRERGMNEQFF.

The chain recombines TRBV7-9 with TRBJ2-7; TRBD1 matches 7 bases. CDR3 length: 14 residues. V shed 3 bases and J 4 bases; nucleotides not matched to a gene: 6. CDR1 and CDR2 (germline): SEHNR, FQNEAQ (reference sequence). The DNA for the CDR3 is TGTGCCAGCAGCTTGCAGGGGGAGAGGTACGAGCAGTACTTC. Translating it yields CASSLQGERYEQYF.

The CDR3 reads CASSPQGGAGELFF. CDR3 bases: TGTGCCAGCTCACCTCAGGGTGGAGCCGGGGAGCTGTTTTTT. This sequence joins TRBV18 and TRBJ2-2, with D maybe TRBD1 (5 bases). Germline values: CDR1 KGHSH, CDR2 LQKENI. The CDR3 is 14 amino acids. V dropped 3 bases and J dropped 6 bases, with 11 bases sitting between them.

The V call is TRBV4-3, the J call TRBJ1-4; weak D call: TRBD1 (6 bases). Germline assignment: CDR1 LGHNA and CDR2 YSLEER. This CDR3 region has 16 residues. Trimming cost V 4 bases and J 7 bases, with 19 bases left between them. For the CDR3, the DNA is TGCGCCAGCAGCCTGCGTGCGGGGGGCCGGTTTGAAAAACTGTTTTTT. It specifies CASSLRAGGRFEKLFF.

The V and J genes are TRBV27 and TRBJ1-4; D is possibly TRBD1 (5 bases). CDR3 length equals 15 residues. V lost 11 bases and J lost 4, with 20 bases in between. Per germline, CDR1 MNHEY and CDR2 SMNVEV (reference sequence). The DNA for the CDR3 is TGTGCCCCCCCGTGTATAGGGGCTGATAATGAAAAACTGTTTTTT. Amino acids: CAPPCIGADNEKLFF. Full variable domain (missing parts from reference TRBV27 and TRBJ1-4): EAQVTQNPRYLITVTGKKLTVTCSQNMNHEYMSWYRQDPGLGLRQIYYSMNVEVTDKGDVPEGYKVSRKEKRNFPLILESPSPNQTSLYFCAPPCIGADNEKLFFGSGTQLSVL.

The chain carries TRBV3-1 (or the pseudogene TRBV3-2) and TRBJ2-3; D is undetermined. The germline V and J ends were trimmed by 2 bases and 1 base, with 7 bases remaining between them. Germline V CDR1 and CDR2: LGHDT, YNNKEL (reference sequence). The CDR3 extends over 14 amino acids. The CDR3 DNA is TGTGCCAGCAGCCAACCCCCGGGCACAGATACGCAGTATTTT. It encodes CASSQPPGTDTQYF.

This clone is a singleton in its sample. The rearrangement links TRBV7-9 to TRBJ1-5; no definite D call. V gave up 5 bases and J gave up 4 bases, with 12 bases separating them. The CDR3 is 14 residues long. Germline loops: CDR1 SEHNR, CDR2 FQNEAQ (reference sequence). The CDR3 reads CASSPSDWNQPQHF. The CDR3 DNA reads TGTGCCAGCAGCCCAAGTGATTGGAATCAGCCCCAGCATTTT. Complete variable domain (other parts from reference TRBV7-9 and TRBJ1-5): DTGVSQNPRHKITKRGQNVTFRCDPISEHNRLYWYRQTLGQGPEFLTYFQNEAQLEKSRLLSDRFSAERPKGSFSTLEIQRTEQGDSAMYLCASSPSDWNQPQHFGDGTRLSIL.

The rearrangement uses TRBV25-1 and TRBJ2-5; D not certain. V lost 3 bases, J lost 5 bases, and 19 bases lay in between. This CDR3 has 16 residues. Germline values: CDR1 MGHDK, CDR2 SYGVNS. CDR3 sequence: CASSDPNGIRRETQYF. The DNA of the CDR3 is TGTGCCAGCAGTGACCCAAACGGAATTCGTCGGGAGACCCAGTACTTC.

This chain joins TRBV28 and TRBJ1-5, with 11 bases lining up with TRBD1. J was trimmed by 7 bases and V by 7 bases; bases with no gene match: 12. The germline V gene encodes CDR1 MDHEN and CDR2 SYDVKM. The CDR3 totals 16 residues. The CDR3 loop is CASTLGQGESGQPQHF. DNA for the CDR3: TGTGCCAGCACCCTGGGACAGGGGGAAAGCGGGCAGCCCCAGCATTTT.

On this clone: Compared with germline, one end of the junction differs, possibly owing to a read error. This chain links TRBV28 with TRBJ1-2; D unresolved. The CDR3 is made up of 13 amino acids. CDR1 and CDR2 (germline): MDHEN, SYDVKM. The CDR3, as DNA: TGTGCCAGCACTGGACGGCGCTTCAAGCCACCCTTCTTC. The encoded protein is CASTGRRFKPPFF.

The chain is built from TRBV7-2 and TRBJ1-5, with D tentatively TRBD1 (5 bases). Trimming took 3 bases from V and 4 from J, leaving 19 bases between them. Germline assignment: CDR1 SGHTA and CDR2 FQGNSA. The CDR3 contains 17 residues. The CDR3 DNA is TGTGCCAGCAGCTTGCGAGGGGCGGTTTTAAGGAATCAGCCCCAGCATTTT. As protein: CASSLRGAVLRNQPQHF.

The chain couples TRBV2 to TRBJ2-3; 7 bases align to TRBD2. The CDR3 extends over 14 amino acids. The germline V gene encodes CDR1 SNHLY and CDR2 FYNNEI. V shed 8 bases, J shed 0 bases, and the junction held 5 bases outside the gene matches. The CDR3 here is CASLGGGSTDTQYF. The CDR3, as DNA: TGTGCCAGCCTGGGCGGGGGTAGCACAGATACGCAGTATTTT.